Listed below are T cell receptor beta chains from one sample, sequenced in a study of T-cell memory formation after mild COVID-19. TCRdb fed the 5' RACE reads into MiXCR, producing one record per CDR3 protein. The top ten clones hold roughly 23% of a sample with 270,000 or so distinct CDR3 sequences, roughly 18% of them seen once. The specimen sequenced was PBMCs or a T cell subset sorted from them (not recorded which). The receptors were gathered from a man aged 18 to 35 who had mild COVID-19 (a few samples of this study predate the infection). Cell type and time point are not known. CDR3s include the opening cysteine and the closing phenylalanine or tryptophan. Each record gives: D gene, clone size, V gene, J gene, CDR3 protein, CDR3 DNA. The D gene is left open where the match is weak. Clone size appears in some rows only: once, few, many, or a class for an expanded clone.

.,few,TRBV7-2,TRBJ1-2,CASSYHRPDGGYTF,TGTGCCAGCAGCTACCACCGACCTGATGGGGGCTACACCTTC
.,few,TRBV29-1,TRBJ2-3,CSVVSSTDTQYF,TGCAGCGTTGTTAGTAGCACAGATACGCAGTATTTT
.,many,TRBV5-4,TRBJ2-7,CASSLEHASEQYF,TGTGCCAGCAGCTTGGAACACGCGAGCGAGCAGTACTTC
.,few,TRBV6-2/TRBV6-3,TRBJ1-5,CASSYSPWTAQHF,TGTGCCAGCAGTTACTCGCCCTGGACGGCCCAGCATTTT
.,few,TRBV3-1,TRBJ1-1,CASSSESLEAFF,TGTGCCAGCAGCTCAGAGAGTCTTGAAGCTTTCTTT
.,few,TRBV5-4,TRBJ1-1,CASSRYMETEAFF,TGTGCCAGCAGCCGTTACATGGAGACTGAAGCTTTCTTT
TRBD2,many,TRBV11-2,TRBJ2-5,CASSFSSGGRETQYF,TGTGCCAGCAGCTTCTCTAGCGGGGGGCGAGAGACCCAGTACTTC
.,.,TRBV5-1,TRBJ1-4,CASSLEAESNEKLFF,TGCGCCAGCAGCTTGGAGGCGGAATCTAATGAAAAACTGTTTTTT
TRBD2,.,TRBV4-3,TRBJ2-1,CASSQGGGGAYNEQFF,TGCGCCAGCAGCCAAGGGGGCGGGGGGGCATACAATGAGCAGTTCTTC
.,once,TRBV20-1,TRBJ1-4,CSAGGYGNEKLFF,TGCAGTGCTGGGGGGTATGGGAATGAAAAACTGTTTTTT
.,few,TRBV5-1,TRBJ1-1,CASSLDGHDGEAFF,TGCGCCAGCAGCTTGGACGGACACGACGGTGAAGCTTTCTTT
TRBD1,many,TRBV7-9,TRBJ2-5,CASSSRGPETQYF,TGTGCCAGCAGCTCCAGGGGGCCAGAGACCCAGTACTTC
.,.,TRBV20-1,TRBJ1-1,CSAPDISNTEAFF,TGCAGTGCCCCGGACATTTCCAACACTGAAGCTTTCTTT
TRBD1,.,TRBV12-3/TRBV12-4,TRBJ1-5,CASSYRGLNQPQHF,TGTGCCAGCAGTTACAGGGGCCTCAATCAGCCCCAGCATTTT
.,.,TRBV5-1,TRBJ1-2,CASSLEGRSYGYTF,TGCGCCAGCAGCTTGGAGGGACGGAGCTATGGCTACACCTTC
.,.,TRBV7-6,TRBJ1-2,CASSLVVGFAYGYTF,TGTGCCAGCAGCTTAGTCGTAGGGTTTGCCTATGGCTACACCTTC
.,.,TRBV7-9,TRBJ2-2,CASSFRAGSSNTGELFF,TGTGCCAGCAGCTTTCGGGCGGGGAGTTCGAACACCGGGGAGCTGTTTTTT
.,few,TRBV28,TRBJ1-5,CASSKGGSNQPQHF,TGTGCCAGCAGTAAAGGGGGTAGCAATCAGCCCCAGCATTTT
TRBD2,.,TRBV9,TRBJ2-3,CASSVGWRGATDTQYF,TGTGCCAGCAGCGTAGGATGGCGGGGGGCCACAGATACGCAGTATTTT
TRBD2,.,TRBV7-6,TRBJ2-7,CASSLASGTGYEQYF,TGTGCCAGCAGCTTAGCGAGCGGGACGGGCTACGAGCAGTACTTC
TRBD1,.,TRBV12-3/TRBV12-4,TRBJ1-5,CASSLDRAGRQPQHF,TGTGCCAGCAGCCTCGACAGGGCTGGGCGTCAGCCCCAGCATTTT
.,.,TRBV3-1,TRBJ1-5,CASSQDNLSNQPQHF,TGTGCCAGCAGCCAAGATAACCTCAGCAATCAGCCCCAGCATTTT
.,.,TRBV11-2,TRBJ2-2,CASSLAHRVEDNTGELFF,TGTGCCAGCAGCTTAGCGCATAGGGTGGAGGACAACACCGGGGAGCTGTTTTTT
.,.,TRBV15,TRBJ2-5,CATSRDNSAGQQTQYF,TGTGCCACCAGCAGAGATAATTCGGCGGGGCAACAGACCCAGTACTTC
.,.,TRBV12-3/TRBV12-4,TRBJ1-5,CASSLSGSNQPQHF,TGTGCCAGCAGTTTGTCAGGAAGCAATCAGCCCCAGCATTTT
.,few,TRBV5-1,TRBJ2-3,CASSLRRLTDTQYF,TGCGCCAGCAGCTTGCGCAGGCTCACAGATACGCAGTATTTT
TRBD2,.,TRBV27,TRBJ2-5,CASSPRLAGKQETQYF,TGTGCCAGCAGTCCGAGACTAGCGGGGAAACAAGAGACCCAGTACTTC
.,few,TRBV20-1,TRBJ2-3,CSVLQGLDTQYF,TGCAGTGTTCTACAAGGGTTGGATACGCAGTATTTT
.,few,TRBV6-6,TRBJ1-5,CASSYGTGVTNQPQHF,TGTGCCAGCAGTTACGGGACTGGCGTTACCAATCAGCCCCAGCATTTT
.,few,TRBV9,TRBJ2-4,CASSAGVLAKNIQYF,TGTGCCAGCAGCGCAGGGGTTTTAGCCAAAAACATTCAGTACTTC
.,few,TRBV7-3,TRBJ2-2,CASSPTEGSGELFF,TGTGCCAGCAGCCCGACAGAAGGGTCCGGGGAGCTGTTTTTT
.,.,TRBV5-1,TRBJ2-2,CASSLPLQNTGELFF,TGCGCCAGCAGCCTTCCCCTCCAGAACACCGGGGAGCTGTTTTTT
.,few,TRBV6-1,TRBJ2-4,CASSEKGHIQYF,TGTGCCAGCAGTGAGAAGGGTCACATTCAGTACTTC
TRBD2,once,TRBV5-1,TRBJ2-1,CASSLAGGWNEQFF,TGCGCCAGCAGCTTAGCGGGGGGTTGGAATGAGCAGTTCTTC
.,few,TRBV4-3,TRBJ1-1,CASSQVLTVNTEAFF,TGCGCCAGCAGCCAAGTCCTGACAGTGAACACTGAAGCTTTCTTT
.,.,TRBV12-5,TRBJ2-7,CASGREPGYEQYF,TGTGCTAGTGGTCGGGAACCCGGCTACGAGCAGTACTTC
.,.,TRBV7-9,TRBJ2-1,CASSKTRPGNEQFF,TGTGCCAGCAGCAAAACAAGGCCCGGCAATGAGCAGTTCTTC
TRBD1,few,TRBV6-5,TRBJ1-1,CASSLETGMRGFF,TGTGCCAGCAGTTTAGAGACAGGGATGAGAGGTTTCTTT
TRBD2,.,TRBV7-8,TRBJ2-1,CASSVSGGTYNEQFF,TGTGCCAGCAGCGTTAGCGGGGGCACCTACAATGAGCAGTTCTTC
.,many,TRBV29-1,TRBJ1-2,CSVEKARGGDYGYTF,TGCAGCGTTGAAAAAGCGCGGGGGGGAGACTATGGCTACACCTTC
.,.,TRBV7-2,TRBJ1-1,CASRGAWTEAFF,TGTGCTTCGCGGGGGGCGTGGACTGAAGCTTTCTTT
.,.,TRBV9,TRBJ1-1,CASGRDTEAFF,TGTGCCAGCGGCAGGGACACTGAAGCTTTCTTT
TRBD1,.,TRBV29-1,TRBJ2-1,CSVRPRAGTGDEQFF,TGCAGCGTTAGGCCCCGGGCCGGGACAGGAGATGAGCAGTTCTTC
.,.,TRBV7-2,TRBJ1-5,CASSFLAGSSQPQHF,TGTGCCAGCAGCTTTTTGGCCGGATCGAGTCAGCCCCAGCATTTT
.,.,TRBV7-8,TRBJ2-7,CASNLGRIEQYF,TGTGCCAGCAACTTAGGTCGTATCGAGCAGTACTTC
.,few,TRBV6-5,TRBJ2-1,CASNLTWNNEQFF,TGTGCCAGCAATCTTACCTGGAACAATGAGCAGTTCTTC